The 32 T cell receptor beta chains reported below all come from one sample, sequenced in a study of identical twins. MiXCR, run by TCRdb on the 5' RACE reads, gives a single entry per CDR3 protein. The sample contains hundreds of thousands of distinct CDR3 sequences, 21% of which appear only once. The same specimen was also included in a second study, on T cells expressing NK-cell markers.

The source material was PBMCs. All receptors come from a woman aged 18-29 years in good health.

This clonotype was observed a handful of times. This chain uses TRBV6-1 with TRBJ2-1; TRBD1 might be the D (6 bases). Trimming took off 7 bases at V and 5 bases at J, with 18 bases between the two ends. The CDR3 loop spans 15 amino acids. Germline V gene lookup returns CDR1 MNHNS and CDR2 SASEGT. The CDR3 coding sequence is TGTGCCAGCAATCCTCAGGGCAGGGGCCACAATGAGCAGTTCTTC. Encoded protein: CASNPQGRGHNEQFF.

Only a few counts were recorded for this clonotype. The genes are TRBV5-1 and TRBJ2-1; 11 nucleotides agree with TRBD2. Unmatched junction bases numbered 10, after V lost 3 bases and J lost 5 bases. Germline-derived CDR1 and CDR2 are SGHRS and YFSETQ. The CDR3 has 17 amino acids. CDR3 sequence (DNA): TGCGCCAGCAGCTCCTTCAAACTAGCGGGAGCTAACAATGAGCAGTTCTTC. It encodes CASSSFKLAGANNEQFF.

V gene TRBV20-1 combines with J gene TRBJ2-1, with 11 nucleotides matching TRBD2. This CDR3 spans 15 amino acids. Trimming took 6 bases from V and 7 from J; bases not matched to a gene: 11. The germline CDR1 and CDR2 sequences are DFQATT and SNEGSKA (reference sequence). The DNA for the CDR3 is TGCAGTGCGGAGGGACTAGCGGACCCACGTAATGAGCAGTTCTTC. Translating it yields CSAEGLADPRNEQFF.

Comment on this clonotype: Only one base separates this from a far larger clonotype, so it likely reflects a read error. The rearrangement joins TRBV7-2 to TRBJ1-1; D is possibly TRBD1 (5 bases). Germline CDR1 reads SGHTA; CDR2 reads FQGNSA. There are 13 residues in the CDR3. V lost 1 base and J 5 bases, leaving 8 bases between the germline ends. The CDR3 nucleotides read TGTGCCAGCAGCTTAGGACAGAAGACTGAAGCTTTCTTT. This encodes CASSLGQKTEAFF. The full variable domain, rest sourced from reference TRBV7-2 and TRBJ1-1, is GAGVSQSPSNKVTEKGKDVELRCDPISGHTALYWYRQSLGQGLEFLIYFQGNSAPDKSGLPSDRFSAERTGGSVSTLTIQRTQQEDSAVYLCASSLGQKTEAFFGQGTRLTVV.

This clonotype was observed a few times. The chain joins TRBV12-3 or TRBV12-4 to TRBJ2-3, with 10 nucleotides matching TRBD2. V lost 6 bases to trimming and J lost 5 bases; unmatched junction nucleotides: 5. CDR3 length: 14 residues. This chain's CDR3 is CASRWIAGGDTQYF. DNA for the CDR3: TGTGCCAGCAGGTGGATAGCGGGAGGAGATACGCAGTATTTT.

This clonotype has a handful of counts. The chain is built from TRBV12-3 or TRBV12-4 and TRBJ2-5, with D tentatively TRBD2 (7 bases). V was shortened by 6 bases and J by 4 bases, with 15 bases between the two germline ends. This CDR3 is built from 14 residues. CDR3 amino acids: CASRGEGGSETQYF. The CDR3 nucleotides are TGTGCCAGCAGGGGGGAGGGGGGCTCAGAGACCCAGTACTTC.

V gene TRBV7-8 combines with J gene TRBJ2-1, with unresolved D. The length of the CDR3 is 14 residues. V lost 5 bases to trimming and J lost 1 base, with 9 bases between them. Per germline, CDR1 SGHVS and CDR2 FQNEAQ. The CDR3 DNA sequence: TGTGCCAGCAGCCTCCTGCAGTCCTACAATGAGCAGTTCTTC. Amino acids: CASSLLQSYNEQFF.

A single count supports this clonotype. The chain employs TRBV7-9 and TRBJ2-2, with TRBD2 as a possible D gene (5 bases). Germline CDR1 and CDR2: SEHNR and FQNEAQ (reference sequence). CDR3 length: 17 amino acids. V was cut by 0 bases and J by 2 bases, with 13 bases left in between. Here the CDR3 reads CASSLAKGGTNTGELFF. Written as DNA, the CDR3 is TGTGCCAGCAGCTTAGCGAAAGGAGGCACAAACACCGGGGAGCTGTTTTTT. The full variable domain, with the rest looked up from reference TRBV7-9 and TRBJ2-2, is DTGVSQNPRHKITKRGQNVTFRCDPISEHNRLYWYRQTLGQGPEFLTYFQNEAQLEKSRLLSDRFSAERPKGSFSTLEIQRTEQGDSAMYLCASSLAKGGTNTGELFFGEGSRLTVL.

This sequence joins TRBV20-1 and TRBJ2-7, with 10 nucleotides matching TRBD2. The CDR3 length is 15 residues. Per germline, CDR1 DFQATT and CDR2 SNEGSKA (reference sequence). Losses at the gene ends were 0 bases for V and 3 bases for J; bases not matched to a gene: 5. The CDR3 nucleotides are TGCAGTGCTAGAGAGGGAGGGACTAGCGACTACGAGCAGTACTTC. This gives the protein CSAREGGTSDYEQYF.

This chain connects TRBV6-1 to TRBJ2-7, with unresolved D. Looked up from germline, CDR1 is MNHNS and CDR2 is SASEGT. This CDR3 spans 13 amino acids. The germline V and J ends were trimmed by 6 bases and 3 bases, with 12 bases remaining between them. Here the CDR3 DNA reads TGTGCCAGCAGCATGACACTGTTCTACGAGCAGTACTTC. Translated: CASSMTLFYEQYF.

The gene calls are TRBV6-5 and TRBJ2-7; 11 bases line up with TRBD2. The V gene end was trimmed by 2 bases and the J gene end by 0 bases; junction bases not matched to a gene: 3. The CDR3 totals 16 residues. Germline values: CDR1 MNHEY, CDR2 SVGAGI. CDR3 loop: CASSYRLAGSSYEQYF. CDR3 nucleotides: TGTGCCAGCAGTTACAGACTAGCGGGGAGCTCCTACGAGCAGTACTTC.

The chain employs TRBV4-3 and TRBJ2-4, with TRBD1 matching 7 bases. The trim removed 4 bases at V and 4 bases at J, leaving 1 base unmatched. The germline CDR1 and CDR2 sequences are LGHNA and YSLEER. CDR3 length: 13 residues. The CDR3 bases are TGCGCCAGCAGCCGGGACAGAAAAAACATTCAGTACTTC. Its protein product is CASSRDRKNIQYF.

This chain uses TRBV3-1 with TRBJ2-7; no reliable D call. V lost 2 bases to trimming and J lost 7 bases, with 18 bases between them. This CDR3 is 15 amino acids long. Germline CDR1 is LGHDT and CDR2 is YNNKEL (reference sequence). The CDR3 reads CASSQWSGVTSEQYF. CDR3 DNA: TGTGCCAGCAGCCAATGGTCAGGAGTCACTTCGGAGCAGTACTTC.

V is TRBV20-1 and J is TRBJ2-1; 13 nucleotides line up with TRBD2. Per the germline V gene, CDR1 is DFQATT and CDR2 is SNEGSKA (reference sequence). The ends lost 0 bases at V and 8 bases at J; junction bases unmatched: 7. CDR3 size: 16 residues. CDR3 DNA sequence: TGCAGTGCTAGAGAGATACTAGCGGGGGGGCGCTATGAGCAGTTCTTC. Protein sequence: CSAREILAGGRYEQFF.

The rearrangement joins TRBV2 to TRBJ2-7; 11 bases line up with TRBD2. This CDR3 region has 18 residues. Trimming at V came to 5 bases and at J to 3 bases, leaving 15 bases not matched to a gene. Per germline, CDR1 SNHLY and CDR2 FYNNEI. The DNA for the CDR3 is TGTGCCAGCAGTCGGGAAAATAGCGGGAGGGGATCCCGCTACGAGCAGTACTTC. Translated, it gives CASSRENSGRGSRYEQYF.

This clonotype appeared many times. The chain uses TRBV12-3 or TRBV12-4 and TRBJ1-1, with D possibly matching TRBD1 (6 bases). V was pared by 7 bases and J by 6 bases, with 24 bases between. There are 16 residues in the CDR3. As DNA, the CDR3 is TGTGCCAGCACGGAGGGGGGTGACACGCGAAGACCTGAAGCTTTCTTT. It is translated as CASTEGGDTRRPEAFF.

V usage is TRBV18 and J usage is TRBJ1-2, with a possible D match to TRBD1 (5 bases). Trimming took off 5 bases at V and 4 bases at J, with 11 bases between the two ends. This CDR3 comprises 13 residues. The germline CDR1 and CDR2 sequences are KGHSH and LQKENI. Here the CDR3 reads CASSTGSFYGYTF. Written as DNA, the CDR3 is TGTGCCAGCTCAACAGGCAGCTTCTATGGCTACACCTTC.

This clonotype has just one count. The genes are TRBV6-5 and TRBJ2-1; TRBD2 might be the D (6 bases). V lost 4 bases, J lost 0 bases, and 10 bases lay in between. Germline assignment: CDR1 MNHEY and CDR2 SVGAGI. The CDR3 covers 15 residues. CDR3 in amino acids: CASSWDWSSYNEQFF. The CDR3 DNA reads TGTGCCAGCAGTTGGGACTGGAGCTCCTACAATGAGCAGTTCTTC.

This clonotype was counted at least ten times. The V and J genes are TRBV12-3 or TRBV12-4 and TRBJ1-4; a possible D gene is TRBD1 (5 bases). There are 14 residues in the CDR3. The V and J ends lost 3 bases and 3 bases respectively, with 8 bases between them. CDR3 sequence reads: CASSFMGANEKLFF. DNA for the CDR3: TGTGCCAGCAGTTTCATGGGGGCTAATGAAAAACTGTTTTTT.

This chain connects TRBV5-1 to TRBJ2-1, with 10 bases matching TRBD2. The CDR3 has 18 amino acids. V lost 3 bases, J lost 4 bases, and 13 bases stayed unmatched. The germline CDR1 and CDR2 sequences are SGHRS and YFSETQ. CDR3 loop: CASSSRGASGGNYNEQFF. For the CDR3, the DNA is TGCGCCAGCAGCTCGAGGGGCGCTAGCGGGGGCAATTACAATGAGCAGTTCTTC.

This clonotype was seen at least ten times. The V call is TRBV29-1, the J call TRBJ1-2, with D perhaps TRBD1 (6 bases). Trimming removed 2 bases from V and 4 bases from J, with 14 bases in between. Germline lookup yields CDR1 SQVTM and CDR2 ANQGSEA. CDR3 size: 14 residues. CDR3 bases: TGCAGCGTTGAAAAACAGGGAGGTTTCTATGGCTACACCTTC. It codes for CSVEKQGGFYGYTF.

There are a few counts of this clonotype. CDR3 nucleotides: TGTGCCAGCAGCCCCTTCGGGACAGGGGTCAACTATGAGCAGTTCTTC. Translated, it gives CASSPFGTGVNYEQFF. The chain carries TRBV7-6 and TRBJ2-1, with 10 nucleotides matching TRBD1. The CDR3 length is 16 residues. The trim removed 5 bases at V and 8 bases at J, leaving 12 bases unmatched. The germline V gene has CDR1 SGHVS and CDR2 FNYEAQ.

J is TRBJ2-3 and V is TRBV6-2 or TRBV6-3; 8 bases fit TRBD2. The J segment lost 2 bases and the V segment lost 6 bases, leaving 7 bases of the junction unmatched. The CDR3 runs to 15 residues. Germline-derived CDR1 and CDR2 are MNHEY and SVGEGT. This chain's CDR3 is CASRPGTRATDTQYF. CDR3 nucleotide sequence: TGTGCCAGCAGGCCCGGGACTAGAGCCACAGATACGCAGTATTTT.

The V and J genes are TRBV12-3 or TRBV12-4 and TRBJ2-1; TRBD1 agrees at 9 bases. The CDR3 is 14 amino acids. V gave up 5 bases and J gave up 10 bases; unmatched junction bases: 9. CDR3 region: CASSRGTGLGEQFF. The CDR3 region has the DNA TGTGCCAGCAGTCGCGGGACAGGGCTCGGGGAGCAGTTCTTC.

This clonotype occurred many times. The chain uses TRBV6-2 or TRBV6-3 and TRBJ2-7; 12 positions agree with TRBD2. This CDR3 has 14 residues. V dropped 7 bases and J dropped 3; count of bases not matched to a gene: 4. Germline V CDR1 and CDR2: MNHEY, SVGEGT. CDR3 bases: TGTGCCAGCAAGGGACTAGCGGGTTACTACGAGCAGTACTTC. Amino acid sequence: CASKGLAGYYEQYF.

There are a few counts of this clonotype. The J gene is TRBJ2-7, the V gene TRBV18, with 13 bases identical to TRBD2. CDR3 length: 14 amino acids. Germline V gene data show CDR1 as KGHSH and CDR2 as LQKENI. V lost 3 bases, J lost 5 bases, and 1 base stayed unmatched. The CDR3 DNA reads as TGTGCCAGCTCACCCGGGACTAGCGGGAACGAGCAGTACTTC. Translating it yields CASSPGTSGNEQYF. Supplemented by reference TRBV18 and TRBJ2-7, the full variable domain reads NAGVMQNPRHLVRRRGQEARLRCSPMKGHSHVYWYRQLPEEGLKFMVYLQKENIIDESGMPKERFSAEFPKEGPSILRIQQVVRGDSAAYFCASSPGTSGNEQYFGPGTRLTVT.

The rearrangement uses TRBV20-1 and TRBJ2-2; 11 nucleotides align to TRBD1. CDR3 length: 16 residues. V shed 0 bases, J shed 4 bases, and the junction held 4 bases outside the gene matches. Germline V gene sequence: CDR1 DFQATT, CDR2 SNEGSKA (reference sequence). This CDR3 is CSARDSGTGGTGELFF. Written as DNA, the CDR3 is TGCAGTGCTAGAGATTCCGGGACAGGGGGCACCGGGGAGCTGTTTTTT.

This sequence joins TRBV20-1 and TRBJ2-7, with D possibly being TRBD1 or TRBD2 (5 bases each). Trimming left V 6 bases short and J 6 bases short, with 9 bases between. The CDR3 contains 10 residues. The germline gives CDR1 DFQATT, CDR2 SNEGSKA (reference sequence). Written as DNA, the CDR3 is TGCAGTGCCGGGGCGGCCGAGCAGTACTTC. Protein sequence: CSAGAAEQYF.

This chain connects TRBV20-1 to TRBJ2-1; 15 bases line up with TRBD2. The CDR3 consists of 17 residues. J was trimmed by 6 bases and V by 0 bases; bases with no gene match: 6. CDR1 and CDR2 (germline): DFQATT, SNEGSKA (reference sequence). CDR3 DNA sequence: TGCAGTGCTAGAGATCCCGGACTAGCGGGGGGGGCCAATGAGCAGTTCTTC. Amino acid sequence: CSARDPGLAGGANEQFF.

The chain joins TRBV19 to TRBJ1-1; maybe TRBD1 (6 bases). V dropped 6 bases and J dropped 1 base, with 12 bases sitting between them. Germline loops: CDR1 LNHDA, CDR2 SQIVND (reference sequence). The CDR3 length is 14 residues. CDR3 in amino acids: CASSYMTGNTEAFF. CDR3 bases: TGTGCCAGTAGCTACATGACAGGGAACACTGAAGCTTTCTTT.

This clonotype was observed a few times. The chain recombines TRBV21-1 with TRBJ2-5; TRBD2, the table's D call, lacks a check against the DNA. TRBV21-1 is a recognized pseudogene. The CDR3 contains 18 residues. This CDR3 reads CASSVFSFRDLKQETQYF. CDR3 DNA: TGTGCCAGCAGCGTCTTTTCTTTCCGGGACTTAAAGCAAGAGACCCAGTACTTC.

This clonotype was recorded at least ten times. CDR3 region: CASSEGPINDGYTF. In nucleotides, the CDR3 is TGTGCCAGCAGTGAAGGGCCCATAAACGATGGCTACACCTTC. This chain connects TRBV6-1 to TRBJ1-2; D is unclear. The CDR3 has 14 amino acids. The germline V and J ends were trimmed by 1 base and 6 bases, with 12 bases remaining between them. Per germline, CDR1 MNHNS and CDR2 SASEGT.